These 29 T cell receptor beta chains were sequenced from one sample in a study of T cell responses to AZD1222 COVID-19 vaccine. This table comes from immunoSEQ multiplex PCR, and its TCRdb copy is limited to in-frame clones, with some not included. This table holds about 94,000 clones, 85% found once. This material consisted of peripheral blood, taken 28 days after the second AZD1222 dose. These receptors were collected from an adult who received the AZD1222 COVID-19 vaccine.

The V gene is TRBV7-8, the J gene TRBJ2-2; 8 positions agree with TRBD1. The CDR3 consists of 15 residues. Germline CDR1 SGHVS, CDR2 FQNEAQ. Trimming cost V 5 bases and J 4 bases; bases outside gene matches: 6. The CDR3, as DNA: TGTGCCAGCAGCCCAGGGGGCTTGGGCACCGGGGAGCTGTTTTTT. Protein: CASSPGGLGTGELFF.

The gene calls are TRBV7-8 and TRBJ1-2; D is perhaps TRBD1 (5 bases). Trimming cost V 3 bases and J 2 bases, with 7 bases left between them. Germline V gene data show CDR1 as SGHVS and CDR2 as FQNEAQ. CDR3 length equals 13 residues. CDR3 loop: CASSFGANYGYTF. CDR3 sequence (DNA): TGTGCCAGCAGCTTCGGGGCCAACTATGGCTACACCTTC.

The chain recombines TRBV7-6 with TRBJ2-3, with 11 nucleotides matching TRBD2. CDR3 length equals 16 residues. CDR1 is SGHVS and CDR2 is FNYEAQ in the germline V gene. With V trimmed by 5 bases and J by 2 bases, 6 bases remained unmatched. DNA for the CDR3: TGTGCCAGCAGCACTATGACTAGCGGGACCACAGATACGCAGTATTTT. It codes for CASSTMTSGTTDTQYF.

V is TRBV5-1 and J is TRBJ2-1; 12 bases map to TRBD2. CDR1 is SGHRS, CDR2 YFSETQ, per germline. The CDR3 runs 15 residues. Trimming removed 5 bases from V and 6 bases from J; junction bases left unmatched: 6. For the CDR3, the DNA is TGCGCCAGCAGATTGACTAGCGGGAGTTTCAATGAGCAGTTCTTC. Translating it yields CASRLTSGSFNEQFF.

CDR3 in DNA: TGTGCCAGCAGCCAAACCATGGACACACAAGAGACCCAGTACTTC. Translated, it gives CASSQTMDTQETQYF. The J gene is TRBJ2-5, the V gene TRBV11-2; D is possibly TRBD1 (5 bases). The germline V and J ends were trimmed by 5 bases and 2 bases, with 15 bases remaining between them. Germline V gene lookup returns CDR1 SGHAT and CDR2 FQNNGV. The CDR3 runs 15 residues. The variable domain in full, completed from reference TRBV11-2 and TRBJ2-5, reads EAGVAQSPRYKIIEKRQSVAFWCNPISGHATLYWYQQILGQGPKLLIQFQNNGVVDDSQLPKDRFSAERLKGVDSTLKIQPAKLEDSAVYLCASSQTMDTQETQYFGPGTRLLVL.

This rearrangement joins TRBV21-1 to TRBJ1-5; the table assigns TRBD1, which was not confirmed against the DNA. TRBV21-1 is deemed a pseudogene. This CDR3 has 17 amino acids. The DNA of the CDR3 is TGTGCCAGCAGCAAGCCGCCGCTCGGGACAGAAAATCAGCCCCAGCATTTT. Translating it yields CASSKPPLGTENQPQHF.

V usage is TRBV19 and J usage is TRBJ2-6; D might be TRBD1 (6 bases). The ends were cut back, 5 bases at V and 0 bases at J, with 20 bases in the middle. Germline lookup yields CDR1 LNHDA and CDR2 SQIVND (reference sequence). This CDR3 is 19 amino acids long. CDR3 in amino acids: CASSLYRVFALSGANVLTF. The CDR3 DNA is TGTGCCAGTAGTCTCTACAGGGTTTTTGCCCTCTCTGGGGCCAACGTCCTGACTTTC.

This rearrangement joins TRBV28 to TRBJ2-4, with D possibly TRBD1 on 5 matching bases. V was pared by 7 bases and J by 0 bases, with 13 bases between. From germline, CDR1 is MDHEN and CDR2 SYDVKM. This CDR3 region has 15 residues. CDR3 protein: CASNTPGLAKNIQYF. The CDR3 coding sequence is TGTGCCAGCAACACCCCAGGGTTAGCCAAAAACATTCAGTACTTC.

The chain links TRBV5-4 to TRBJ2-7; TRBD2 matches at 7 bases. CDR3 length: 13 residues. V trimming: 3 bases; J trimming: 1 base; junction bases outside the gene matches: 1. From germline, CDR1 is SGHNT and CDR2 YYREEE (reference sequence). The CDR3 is CASSYGGSYEQYF. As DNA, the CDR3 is TGTGCCAGCAGCTACGGGGGGTCCTACGAGCAGTACTTC. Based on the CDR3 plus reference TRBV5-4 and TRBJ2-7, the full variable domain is ETGVTQSPTHLIKTRGQQVTLRCSSQSGHNTVSWYQQALGQGPQFIFQYYREEENGRGNFPPRFSGLQFPNYSSELNVNALELDDSALYLCASSYGGSYEQYFGPGTRLTVT.

CDR3 loop: CASSVGQTETQYF. The DNA of the CDR3 is TGTGCCAGCAGCGTAGGGCAGACAGAGACCCAGTACTTC. The rearrangement links TRBV9 to TRBJ2-5, with unresolved D. Between the trimmed V and J ends, which lost 0 bases and 4 bases, there was a span of 7 bases. The CDR3 is made up of 13 amino acids. Germline V gene data show CDR1 as SGDLS and CDR2 as YYNGEE. Full variable domain (outside the CDR3, taken from reference TRBV9 and TRBJ2-5): DSGVTQTPKHLITATGQRVTLRCSPRSGDLSVYWYQQSLDQGLQFLIQYYNGEERAKGNILERFSAQQFPDLHSELNLSSLELGDSALYFCASSVGQTETQYFGPGTRLLVL.

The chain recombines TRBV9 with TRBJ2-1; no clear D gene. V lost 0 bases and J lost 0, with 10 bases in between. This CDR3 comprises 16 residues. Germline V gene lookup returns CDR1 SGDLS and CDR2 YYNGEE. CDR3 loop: CASSVDGISSYNEQFF. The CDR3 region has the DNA TGTGCCAGCAGCGTAGATGGCATAAGCTCCTACAATGAGCAGTTCTTC.

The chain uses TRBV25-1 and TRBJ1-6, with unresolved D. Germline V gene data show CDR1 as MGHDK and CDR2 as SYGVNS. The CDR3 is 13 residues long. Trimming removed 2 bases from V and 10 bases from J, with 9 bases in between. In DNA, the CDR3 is TGTGCCAGCAGTGAACAACTGAAGTCACCCCTCCACTTT. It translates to CASSEQLKSPLHF.

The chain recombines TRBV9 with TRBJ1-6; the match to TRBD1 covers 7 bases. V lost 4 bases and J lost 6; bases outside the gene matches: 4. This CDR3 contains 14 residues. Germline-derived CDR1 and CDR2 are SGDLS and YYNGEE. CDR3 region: CASSLNRGNSPLHF. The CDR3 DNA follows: TGTGCCAGCAGCCTAAACAGGGGTAATTCACCCCTCCACTTT.

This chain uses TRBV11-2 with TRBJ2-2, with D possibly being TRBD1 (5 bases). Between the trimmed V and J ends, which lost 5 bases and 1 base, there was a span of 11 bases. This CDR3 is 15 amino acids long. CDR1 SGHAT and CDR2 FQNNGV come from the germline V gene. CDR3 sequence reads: CASSPTGLNTGELFF. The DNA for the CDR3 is TGTGCCAGCAGCCCTACAGGATTGAACACCGGGGAGCTGTTTTTT. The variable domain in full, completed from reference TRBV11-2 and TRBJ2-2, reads EAGVAQSPRYKIIEKRQSVAFWCNPISGHATLYWYQQILGQGPKLLIQFQNNGVVDDSQLPKDRFSAERLKGVDSTLKIQPAKLEDSAVYLCASSPTGLNTGELFFGEGSRLTVL.

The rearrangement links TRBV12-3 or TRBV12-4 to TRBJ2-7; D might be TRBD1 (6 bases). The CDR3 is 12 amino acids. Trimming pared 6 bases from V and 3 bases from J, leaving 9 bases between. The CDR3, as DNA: TGTGCCAGCAGACAGGGCGTCTACGAGCAGTACTTC. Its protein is CASRQGVYEQYF.

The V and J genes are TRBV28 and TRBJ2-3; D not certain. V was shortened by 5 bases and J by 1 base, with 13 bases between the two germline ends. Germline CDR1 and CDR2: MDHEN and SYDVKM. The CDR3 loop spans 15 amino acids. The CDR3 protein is CASSPGLVGTDTQYF. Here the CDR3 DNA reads TGTGCCAGCAGTCCCGGGCTAGTGGGCACAGATACGCAGTATTTT. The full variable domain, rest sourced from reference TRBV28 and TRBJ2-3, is DVKVTQSSRYLVKRTGEKVFLECVQDMDHENMFWYRQDPGLGLRLIYFSYDVKMKEKGDIPEGYSVSREKKERFSLILESASTNQTSMYLCASSPGLVGTDTQYFGPGTRLTVL.

The CDR3 sequence: CASNGDGYEQYF. The CDR3 DNA reads TGTGCCAGCAATGGGGACGGCTACGAGCAGTACTTC. This rearrangement joins TRBV6-5 to TRBJ2-7; D is perhaps TRBD1 or TRBD2 (5 bases each). Germline V gene data show CDR1 as MNHEY and CDR2 as SVGAGI. Trimming shortened V by 7 bases and J by 3 bases, and 10 bases separated the two germline ends. The CDR3 has 12 residues.

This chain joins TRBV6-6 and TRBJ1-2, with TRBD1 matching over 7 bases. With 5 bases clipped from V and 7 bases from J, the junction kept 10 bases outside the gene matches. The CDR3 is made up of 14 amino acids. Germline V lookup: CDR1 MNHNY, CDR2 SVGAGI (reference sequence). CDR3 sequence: CASSLTGEVTGYTF. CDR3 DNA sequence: TGTGCCAGCAGTCTAACAGGGGAAGTTACTGGCTACACCTTC.

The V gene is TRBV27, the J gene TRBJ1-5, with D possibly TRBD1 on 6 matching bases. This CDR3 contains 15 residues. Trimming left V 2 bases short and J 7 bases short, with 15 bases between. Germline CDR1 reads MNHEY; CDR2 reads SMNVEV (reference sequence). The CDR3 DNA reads TGTGCCAGCAGTTTAGCCGGGGGCGCCGGGCAGCCCCAGCATTTT. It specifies CASSLAGGAGQPQHF.

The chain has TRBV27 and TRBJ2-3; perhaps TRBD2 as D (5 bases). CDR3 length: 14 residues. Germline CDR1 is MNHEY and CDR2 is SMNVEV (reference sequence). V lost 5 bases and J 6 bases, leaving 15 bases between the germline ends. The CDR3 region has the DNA TGTGCCAGCAGTAGGGCGGGCCGCGGGGATACGCAGTATTTT. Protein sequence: CASSRAGRGDTQYF.

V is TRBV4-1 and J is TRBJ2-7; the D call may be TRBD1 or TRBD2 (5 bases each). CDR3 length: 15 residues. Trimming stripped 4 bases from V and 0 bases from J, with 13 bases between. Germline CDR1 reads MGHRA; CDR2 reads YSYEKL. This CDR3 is CASSPIGAASYEQYF. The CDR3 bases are TGCGCCAGCAGCCCAATCGGGGCGGCCTCCTACGAGCAGTACTTC.

CDR3 amino acids: CASSLASSPLHF. Written as DNA, the CDR3 is TGTGCCAGCAGCTTAGCAAGTTCACCCCTCCACTTT. The gene calls are TRBV5-6 and TRBJ1-6; no clear D gene. In germline, CDR1 is SGHDT, CDR2 YYEEEE. CDR3 length equals 12 residues. Trimming took 2 bases from V and 9 from J, leaving 6 bases between them.

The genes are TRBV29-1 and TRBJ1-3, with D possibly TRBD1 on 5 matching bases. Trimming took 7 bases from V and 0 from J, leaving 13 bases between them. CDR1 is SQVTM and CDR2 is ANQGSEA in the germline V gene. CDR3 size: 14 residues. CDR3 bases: TGCAGCGCCCAGGTCGGGGCCTCTGGAAACACCATATATTTT. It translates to CSAQVGASGNTIYF.

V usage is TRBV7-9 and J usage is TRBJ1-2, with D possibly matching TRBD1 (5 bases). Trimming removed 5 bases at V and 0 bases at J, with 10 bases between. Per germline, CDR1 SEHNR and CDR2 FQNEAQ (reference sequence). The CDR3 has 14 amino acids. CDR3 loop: CASSAGLSNYGYTF. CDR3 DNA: TGTGCCAGCAGCGCGGGACTGTCTAACTATGGCTACACCTTC.

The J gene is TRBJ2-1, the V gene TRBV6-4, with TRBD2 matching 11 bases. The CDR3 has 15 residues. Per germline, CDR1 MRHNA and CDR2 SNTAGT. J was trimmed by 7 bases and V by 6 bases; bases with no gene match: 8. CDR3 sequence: CASSSGTSGPNEQFF. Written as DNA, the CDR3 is TGTGCCAGCAGCTCCGGGACTAGCGGACCTAATGAGCAGTTCTTC.

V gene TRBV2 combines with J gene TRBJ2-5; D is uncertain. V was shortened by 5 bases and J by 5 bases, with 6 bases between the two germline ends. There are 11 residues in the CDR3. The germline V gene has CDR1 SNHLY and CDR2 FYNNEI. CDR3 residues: CASSSDETQYF. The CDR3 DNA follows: TGTGCCAGCAGTTCAGACGAGACCCAGTACTTC.

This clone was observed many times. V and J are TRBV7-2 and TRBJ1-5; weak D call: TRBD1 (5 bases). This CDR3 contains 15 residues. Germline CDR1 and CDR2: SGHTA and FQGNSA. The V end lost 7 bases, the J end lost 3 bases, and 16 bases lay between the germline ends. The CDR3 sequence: CASNEGLRPNQPQHF. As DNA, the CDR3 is TGTGCCAGCAACGAGGGACTGCGACCCAATCAGCCCCAGCATTTT. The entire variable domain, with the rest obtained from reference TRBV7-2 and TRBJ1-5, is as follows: GAGVSQSPSNKVTEKGKDVELRCDPISGHTALYWYRQSLGQGLEFLIYFQGNSAPDKSGLPSDRFSAERTGGSVSTLTIQRTQQEDSAVYLCASNEGLRPNQPQHFGDGTRLSIL.

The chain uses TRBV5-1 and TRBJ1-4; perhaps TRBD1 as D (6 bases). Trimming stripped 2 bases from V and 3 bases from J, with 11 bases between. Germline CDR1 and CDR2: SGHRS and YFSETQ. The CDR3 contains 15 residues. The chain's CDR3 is CASSFGGTSNEKLFF. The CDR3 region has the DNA TGCGCCAGCAGCTTCGGGGGCACGTCTAATGAAAAACTGTTTTTT.

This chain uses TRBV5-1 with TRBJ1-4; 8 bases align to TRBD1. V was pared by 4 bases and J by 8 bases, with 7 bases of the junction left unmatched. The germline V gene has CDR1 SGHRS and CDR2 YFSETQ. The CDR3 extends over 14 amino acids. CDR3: CASSVTGGREKLFF. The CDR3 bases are TGCGCCAGCAGCGTAACAGGGGGGCGCGAAAAACTGTTTTTT.